The sequence of this TCR beta chain was determined in a study of cytomegalovirus exposure and HLA in healthy donors. In regard to this clone: Its specificity is unknown.

Researchers ran the PCR with 60 Vbeta and 13 Jbeta primers. Using immunoSEQ multiplex PCR, the repertoire was profiled, and TCRdb retains in-frame clones only, with some absent. The repertoire holds approximately 290,000 clones, with about four fifths as singletons. CDR3 length: 13 residues. V lost 7 bases and J 3 bases, leaving 13 bases between the germline ends. Per the germline V gene, CDR1 is MNHEY and CDR2 is SVGAGI. Study-wide results and limits: When analyzed later, a missense DCLRE1C variant was found to be linked to TCR beta V- and J-gene trimming. From TCR beta sequences, most subjects' HLA-A and HLA-B alleles were reportedly predicted accurately. Within an earlier analysis, most TCR beta V segments proved productive either about 90% or about 30% of the time. DRB1 showed the most TCR associations and HLA-C the fewest in a later analysis, as rates varied by HLA locus.

V gene TRBV6-5 combines with J gene TRBJ2-7; the D gene is possibly TRBD1 (5 bases). The source of this sequence is a girl aged 2 to 10 in good health and CMV-seronegative. Sequenced: PBMCs. CDR3 amino acids: CASTTTDSYEQYF. The CDR3, as DNA: TGTGCCAGCACCACAACTGACAGCTACGAGCAGTACTTC.